The sequence of this TCR beta chain was determined in a study of shared clonotypes between healthy human individuals. At the level of the study: CD4 naive and CD4 memory each took three plates per donor, while CD8 naive took two and CD8 memory one. Study-wide results and caveats: Estimated clonotype richness was generally higher in naive than memory subsets.

On this clone itself: What it recognizes is unknown.

The healthy adult donors were HIV-negative and reported no recent acute infections or vaccinations. The split of CD4+ cells yielded CD45RA+ naive and CD45RA-negative memory subsets. This CDR3 comprises 13 residues. CDR1 and CDR2 from the germline V gene are ENHRY and SYGVKD. Deletions cut 3 bases from V and 6 bases from J, with 9 bases between. Clones were read by immunoSEQ multiplex PCR, and TCRdb kept only the in-frame ones, dropping some. The table lists some 2.1 million clones, 95% of them singletons. This sequence was found in a man aged 18 to 30 in good health. The genes are TRBV10-3 and TRBJ2-1; D unresolved. Specimen: naive CD4+ T cells sorted from blood. The sample's subset: CD45RA+ positively selected. The CDR3 nucleotides are TGTGCCATCAGTGACTCCGAAGTCAATGAGCAGTTCTTC. It is translated as CAISDSEVNEQFF.